These 29 T cell receptor beta chains came from one sample sequenced in a study of blood T cell repertoires in COVID-19. The repertoire was sequenced with immunoSEQ multiplex PCR; TCRdb's copy has only in-frame clones and lacks some. The sample has roughly 180,000 clones, 82% seen once; the top ten hold roughly a tenth. The sample was peripheral blood. The receptor source for this set is a woman of 80 years or more with active or convalescent COVID-19.

The V call is TRBV5-4, the J call TRBJ2-2; maybe TRBD2 (6 bases). The CDR3 length is 16 residues. Trimming shortened V by 3 bases and J by 0 bases, and 12 bases separated the two germline ends. Germline loops: CDR1 SGHNT, CDR2 YYREEE (reference sequence). This chain's CDR3 is CASSSNSGANTGELFF. The CDR3 DNA is TGTGCCAGCAGCTCCAATAGCGGTGCGAACACCGGGGAGCTGTTTTTT.

The chain carries TRBV6-2 or TRBV6-3 and TRBJ2-7, with D possibly matching TRBD2 (6 bases). The CDR3 is 17 amino acids. Germline lookup yields CDR1 MNHEY and CDR2 SVGEGT. V lost 3 bases and J 5 bases, leaving 23 bases between the germline ends. Here the CDR3 reads CASSYLSGRPQRNEQYF. The DNA of the CDR3 is TGTGCCAGCAGTTATTTAAGTGGGAGGCCCCAAAGGAACGAGCAGTACTTC.

The genes are TRBV29-1 and TRBJ2-2, with TRBD2 matching over 11 bases. Losses at the gene ends were 1 base for V and 3 bases for J; bases not matched to a gene: 4. This CDR3 comprises 16 residues. CDR1 is SQVTM and CDR2 is ANQGSEA in the germline V gene. The CDR3 DNA reads TGCAGCGTTGAAGGCAATAGCGGGAGGGACACCGGGGAGCTGTTTTTT. As protein: CSVEGNSGRDTGELFF.

This clone was observed once. This chain joins TRBV12-3 or TRBV12-4 and TRBJ1-1, with a tentative D call TRBD1 (6 bases). The CDR3 length is 12 residues. The V end lost 6 bases, the J end lost 3 bases, and 8 bases lay between the germline ends. The CDR3 loop reads CASRKGDTEAFF. In DNA form, the CDR3 reads TGTGCCAGCAGAAAGGGGGACACTGAAGCTTTCTTT.

The chain combines TRBV2 with TRBJ2-4; 8 nucleotides align to TRBD1. V lost 6 bases and J lost 12; bases outside the gene matches: 13. The CDR3 is 14 amino acids. The V gene's germline CDR1 is SNHLY and CDR2 FYNNEI. The CDR3 spells CASRPYTGTGYQYF. CDR3 sequence (DNA): TGTGCCAGCAGGCCCTACACCGGGACAGGCTATCAGTACTTC. The full variable domain, completed using reference TRBV2 and TRBJ2-4, is EPEVTQTPSHQVTQMGQEVILRCVPISNHLYFYWYRQILGQKVEFLVSFYNNEISEKSEIFDDQFSVERPDGSNFTLKIRSTKLEDSAMYFCASRPYTGTGYQYFGAGTRLSVL.

In this sample, this clone turned up a few times. This sequence joins TRBV6-5 and TRBJ1-1; D is perhaps TRBD1 (5 bases). The CDR3 contains 12 residues. The germline CDR1 and CDR2 sequences are MNHEY and SVGAGI. Trimming pared 5 bases from V and 7 bases from J, leaving 11 bases between. Written as DNA, the CDR3 is TGTGCCAGCAGTCTAATGGGGGGTGAAGCTTTCTTT. It translates to CASSLMGGEAFF.

This chain links TRBV6-1 with TRBJ2-7; 7 nucleotides align to TRBD1. The junction had 5 bases not matched to a gene; V was cut back by 3 bases and J by 3 bases. This CDR3 is 14 amino acids long. Germline CDR1 is MNHNS and CDR2 is SASEGT. CDR3 amino acids: CASSERQGFYEQYF. The CDR3 DNA reads TGTGCCAGCAGTGAGCGACAGGGTTTCTACGAGCAGTACTTC.

This clone was seen only a few times. This chain links TRBV5-4 with TRBJ2-7, with TRBD1 matching over 8 bases. CDR1 is SGHNT, CDR2 YYREEE, per germline (reference sequence). Unmatched junction bases numbered 3, after V lost 0 bases and J lost 1 base. The CDR3 is made up of 15 amino acids. CDR3 sequence reads: CASSLVGTGSYEQYF. CDR3 nucleotides: TGTGCCAGCAGCTTGGTCGGGACAGGATCCTACGAGCAGTACTTC.

The chain joins TRBV28 to TRBJ2-1; TRBD2 agrees at 11 bases. CDR1 and CDR2 (germline): MDHEN, SYDVKM. This CDR3 comprises 20 residues. V lost 6 bases to trimming and J lost 0 bases; unmatched junction nucleotides: 16. CDR3 region: CASRYGTSGFKHSSYNEQFF. In nucleotides, the CDR3 is TGTGCCAGCAGATACGGGACTAGCGGATTTAAGCACAGCTCCTACAATGAGCAGTTCTTC.

The V call is TRBV7-8, the J call TRBJ2-1; D gene unclear. Germline V gives CDR1 SGHVS, CDR2 FQNEAQ. The CDR3 consists of 14 residues. The V and J ends lost 1 base and 7 bases respectively, with 11 bases between them. The CDR3 here is CASSLVSVPNEQFF. In DNA form, the CDR3 reads TGTGCCAGCAGCTTAGTTTCAGTTCCGAATGAGCAGTTCTTC.

The chain is built from TRBV18 and TRBJ1-6; tentatively, D is TRBD1 (6 bases). V dropped 7 bases and J dropped 10 bases, with 14 bases sitting between them. Germline V gives CDR1 KGHSH, CDR2 LQKENI. The CDR3 runs 13 residues. CDR3 in DNA: TGTGCCAGCTGCCCTAACAGGGAATCACCCCTCCACTTT. This codes for CASCPNRESPLHF.

The chain employs TRBV5-4 and TRBJ2-2; D remains unclear. Trimming removed 0 bases from V and 2 bases from J, with 8 bases in between. Per the germline V gene, CDR1 is SGHNT and CDR2 is YYREEE (reference sequence). The CDR3 has 15 amino acids. CDR3 sequence reads: CASSLDQRNTGELFF. Written as DNA, the CDR3 is TGTGCCAGCAGCTTGGACCAGCGAAACACCGGGGAGCTGTTTTTT.

This sequence joins TRBV12-5 and TRBJ2-5; 8 bases map to TRBD1. The CDR3 runs to 17 residues. V gave up 0 bases and J gave up 4 bases; unmatched junction bases: 10. The germline gives CDR1 LGHNT, CDR2 FRNRAP. The CDR3 region is CASGLVLRRQGRETQYF. For the CDR3, the DNA is TGTGCTAGTGGTTTGGTACTTCGTCGACAGGGGAGAGAGACCCAGTACTTC. The whole variable domain, remainder taken from reference TRBV12-5 and TRBJ2-5, is DARVTQTPRHKVTEMGQEVTMRCQPILGHNTVFWYRQTMMQGLELLAYFRNRAPLDDSGMPKDRFSAEMPDATLATLKIQPSEPRDSAVYFCASGLVLRRQGRETQYFGPGTRLLVL.

This clone was found once. The J gene is TRBJ2-7, the V gene TRBV3-1 (or the pseudogene TRBV3-2), with a possible D match to TRBD1 (6 bases). This CDR3 spans 12 amino acids. With 0 bases removed from V and 12 bases from J, the gap between germline ends came to 12 bases. The V gene's germline CDR1 is LGHDT and CDR2 YNNKEL (reference sequence). The CDR3 nucleotides are TGTGCCAGCAGCCAAGAAGGGACACCGCGGTACTTC. Its protein product is CASSQEGTPRYF.

DNA of the CDR3: TGTGCCAGCAGCTTACGGGAACGGTACTCTGGAAACACCATATATTTT. Translation gives CASSLRERYSGNTIYF. This chain joins TRBV11-2 and TRBJ1-3; D gene unclear. This CDR3 is 16 amino acids long. Deletions cut 2 bases from V and 0 bases from J, with 11 bases between. The germline V gene encodes CDR1 SGHAT and CDR2 FQNNGV.

This clone was recorded once. V and J are TRBV19 and TRBJ1-5; no clear D gene. V was pared by 4 bases and J by 9 bases, with 10 bases between. This CDR3 has 12 residues. The germline CDR1 and CDR2 sequences are LNHDA and SQIVND (reference sequence). The CDR3 spells CASSTSIGPQHF. The CDR3 DNA reads as TGTGCCAGTAGTACCAGTATTGGGCCCCAGCATTTT.

The chain couples TRBV20-1 to TRBJ2-2, with D unclear. This CDR3 is built from 13 residues. The V end was cut by 3 bases, the J end by 5 bases, with 10 bases between. Germline V gives CDR1 DFQATT, CDR2 SNEGSKA (reference sequence). The CDR3 is CSASAFGTGELFF. CDR3 DNA: TGCAGTGCTAGTGCCTTCGGGACCGGGGAGCTGTTTTTT.

V and J are TRBV11-2 and TRBJ2-1; 9 bases line up with TRBD1. V dropped 1 base and J dropped 5; count of bases not matched to a gene: 6. The germline V gene encodes CDR1 SGHAT and CDR2 FQNNGV. This CDR3 is 16 amino acids long. The CDR3 loop is CASSLVGTGFNNEQFF. The CDR3 DNA follows: TGTGCCAGCAGCTTAGTTGGGACAGGGTTCAACAATGAGCAGTTCTTC.

The chain couples TRBV18 to TRBJ2-2; TRBD1 is a possible D gene (6 bases). In germline, CDR1 is KGHSH, CDR2 LQKENI. The V end was cut by 2 bases, the J end by 8 bases, with 18 bases between. The CDR3 loop spans 16 amino acids. This CDR3 is CASSPIVNRESGELFF. Written as DNA, the CDR3 is TGTGCCAGCTCACCAATCGTGAACAGGGAGTCAGGGGAGCTGTTTTTT.

This clone was detected a few times. The rearrangement links TRBV5-4 to TRBJ1-2; a weak D match, TRBD1 (6 bases). The length of the CDR3 is 14 residues. V was cut by 6 bases and J by 0 bases, with 12 bases left in between. The germline CDR1 and CDR2 sequences are SGHNT and YYREEE (reference sequence). CDR3 region: CASNRQEPNYGYTF. In DNA, the CDR3 is TGTGCCAGCAACAGACAGGAGCCTAACTATGGCTACACCTTC.

The chain links TRBV5-1 to TRBJ1-2, with a tentative D call TRBD1 (5 bases). Trimming removed 7 bases at V and 1 base at J, with 11 bases between. The V gene's germline CDR1 is SGHRS and CDR2 YFSETQ. CDR3 length: 13 amino acids. The CDR3 loop is CASGDSFNYGYTF. The CDR3 coding sequence is TGCGCCAGCGGCGACAGTTTTAACTATGGCTACACCTTC.

The V and J genes are TRBV25-1 and TRBJ1-6; no reliable D call. V was shortened by 3 bases and J by 7 bases, with 10 bases between the two germline ends. Germline CDR1 and CDR2: MGHDK and SYGVNS. The CDR3 covers 14 residues. The CDR3 here is CASSEGWENSPLHF. CDR3 DNA: TGTGCCAGCAGTGAGGGTTGGGAGAATTCACCCCTCCACTTT.

V usage is TRBV4-1 and J usage is TRBJ1-2; 7 bases line up with TRBD1. The CDR3 covers 14 residues. The trim removed 3 bases at V and 4 bases at J, leaving 5 bases unmatched. Germline V CDR1 and CDR2: MGHRA, YSYEKL. Here the CDR3 DNA reads TGCGCCAGCAGCCAGGACAGGAGTCTCTATGGCTACACCTTC. This gives the protein CASSQDRSLYGYTF.

The count of this clone is one. V usage is TRBV5-8 and J usage is TRBJ1-2, with 7 bases identical to TRBD1. CDR1 is SGHTS and CDR2 is YDEGEE in the germline V gene. The V gene end was trimmed by 4 bases and the J gene end by 6 bases; junction bases not matched to a gene: 12. This CDR3 spans 15 amino acids. CDR3 sequence reads: CASSLPTQGVHGYTF. CDR3 DNA: TGTGCCAGCAGCCTACCGACTCAGGGGGTCCATGGCTACACCTTC.

The J gene is TRBJ2-6, the V gene TRBV4-2; 8 bases fit TRBD1. Germline V CDR1 and CDR2: LGHNA, YNFKEQ. The J segment lost 2 bases and the V segment lost 0 bases, leaving 0 bases of the junction unmatched. The CDR3 runs 16 residues. CDR3 sequence: CASSQETGAGANVLTF. The CDR3 DNA sequence: TGTGCCAGCAGCCAAGAGACAGGGGCTGGGGCCAACGTCCTGACTTTC.

The chain is built from TRBV4-1 and TRBJ1-2; 7 bases fit TRBD1. CDR3 length: 16 residues. With V trimmed by 1 base and J by 3 bases, 8 bases remained unmatched. Germline V gene data show CDR1 as MGHRA and CDR2 as YSYEKL. This CDR3 is CASSQGRRGGHYGYTF. The CDR3, as DNA: TGCGCCAGCAGCCAAGGGAGGAGAGGGGGCCACTATGGCTACACCTTC.

In this sample, this clone turned up once. The rearrangement uses TRBV14 and TRBJ1-6, with TRBD1 as a possible D gene (6 bases). Per the germline V gene, CDR1 is SGHDN and CDR2 is FVKESK. This CDR3 region has 14 residues. Between the trimmed V and J ends, which lost 1 base and 6 bases, there was a span of 7 bases. This CDR3 reads CASSQGTANSPLHF. In DNA, the CDR3 is TGTGCCAGCAGCCAAGGGACAGCTAATTCACCCCTCCACTTT.

The chain is built from TRBV28 and TRBJ2-1; 10 bases map to TRBD2. V lost 5 bases and J lost 6; bases outside the gene matches: 16. The CDR3 length is 18 residues. Looked up from germline, CDR1 is MDHEN and CDR2 is SYDVKM. Here the CDR3 DNA reads TGTGCCAGCAGTCCCCCAACCGGGTCTAGCGGGAGAAGCAATGAGCAGTTCTTC. Translated, it gives CASSPPTGSSGRSNEQFF.

This sequence joins TRBV7-9 and TRBJ2-1; 8 positions agree with TRBD1. CDR3 length equals 16 residues. The germline V gene has CDR1 SEHNR and CDR2 FQNEAQ (reference sequence). With V trimmed by 5 bases and J by 2 bases, 8 bases remained unmatched. The chain's CDR3 is CASSAEQGVAYNEQFF. The CDR3 region has the DNA TGTGCCAGCAGCGCCGAACAGGGGGTGGCCTACAATGAGCAGTTCTTC.